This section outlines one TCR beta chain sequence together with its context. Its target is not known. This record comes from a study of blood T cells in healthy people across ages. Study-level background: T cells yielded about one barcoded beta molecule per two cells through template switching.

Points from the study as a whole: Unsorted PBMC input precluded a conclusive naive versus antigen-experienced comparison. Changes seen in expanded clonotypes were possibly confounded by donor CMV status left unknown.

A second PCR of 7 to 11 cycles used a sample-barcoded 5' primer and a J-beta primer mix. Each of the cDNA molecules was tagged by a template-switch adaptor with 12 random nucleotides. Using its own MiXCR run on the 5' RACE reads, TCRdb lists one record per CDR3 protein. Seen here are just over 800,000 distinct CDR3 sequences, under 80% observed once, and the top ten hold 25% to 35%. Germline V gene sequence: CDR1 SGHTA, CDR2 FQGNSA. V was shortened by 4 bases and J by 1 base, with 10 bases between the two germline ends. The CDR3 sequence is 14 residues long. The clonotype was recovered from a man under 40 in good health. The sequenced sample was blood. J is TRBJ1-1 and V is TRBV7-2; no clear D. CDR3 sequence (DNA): TGTGCCAGCAGCTACTCCGGCCCGAACACTGAAGCTTTCTTT. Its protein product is CASSYSGPNTEAFF.